This T cell receptor beta chain was recorded in a study of PD-L1 blockade in urothelial cancer (dated by TCRdb to 2017 to 2019). For the wider study: Therapy was started in the mid-2010s for all patients, and atezolizumab 1,200 mg was administered intravenously every 3 weeks. About 85% of the roughly 30 patients were males with bladder-origin urothelial cancer, and about 60% of the roughly 30 reported a prior smoking history. Durable clinical benefit was achieved by nine patients and was not achieved by 20 patients. Durable clinical benefit meant progression-free survival longer than 6 months, and TCR features were also tested against progression-free and overall survival. Five patients were left out of tumor TCR analyses because tumors from two patients failed quality control and three patients had no tumor available. An ECOG performance status of 0 or 1 was recorded for the patients, and 0 to 3 prior chemotherapy regimens had been received by the patients. A median of roughly 1,400 T cells and over 850 unique TCRs was obtained from tumor samples, and a median clonality of approximately 0.096 and a median T cell proportion of approximately 0.097 were observed. Pretreatment blood TCR-seq was available for under 35 patients, at least one posttreatment blood collection was obtained for approximately 24 patients, and tumor TCR-seq was available for approximately 24 patients. The study was an exploratory multi-omic analysis of somatic, immune and clinical correlates of response to PD-L1 blockade with atezolizumab in urothelial cancer. In the same patients, pretreatment tumors underwent whole exome sequencing and RNA sequencing in addition to TCR sequencing. Pretreatment tumor samples, along with matched peripheral blood serially collected before and after atezolizumab treatment, were subjected to TCR sequencing.

For this chain, trimming is 4 bases at the V end and 5 bases at the J end, and the number of junction bases without a gene match is 9. The CDR3 goes from the cysteine to the phenylalanine over 16 residues. Only the CDR3 part of the read is kept: 48 bases, read in frame from the first base. Beyond this particular receptor, the publication reports: The tumor samples were FFPE, were not collected immediately before treatment, and were limited to one sample per patient, so heterogeneity may have been missed. Small sample size (n ≈ 28) and many exploratory analyses mean the results are intended to be hypothesis-generating. The proportion of tumor-infiltrating T lymphocytes was higher in patients with durable benefit (n ≈ 25, Mann-Whitney p = 0.047). Patients with durable benefit showed greater expansion of tumor-associated TCR clones in peripheral blood 3 weeks after starting treatment (n ≈ 20, p = 0.022).

There are a few counts of this clone. Its antigen specificity is not known. Base qualities were left out, and no much larger clone turns up one base away. The time point label, read with the paper, signifies: pretreatment tumor sample. A total of under 35 patients with locally advanced or metastatic urothelial carcinoma, treated at Memorial Sloan Kettering on a trial protocol, made up the cohort. All tumor tissue used for sequencing was obtained before atezolizumab dosing. The Qiagen DNeasy Blood extraction kit was used to purify genomic DNA from total PBMCs and tumor samples. Synthetic TCR analog templates were spiked into each PCR to estimate absolute template abundance from read counts. For FFPE tumors, housekeeping genes were amplified and quantified to estimate usable DNA and compute T cell fraction. TCRbeta CDR3 regions were amplified from genomic DNA with bias-controlled V and J gene primers using the immunoSEQ assay. Rearranged TCRbeta segments were sequenced at approximately 20X coverage. The original pipeline was this. Clustering was used to correct sequencing errors, and CDR3s were annotated against IMGT so that V, D and J genes could be assigned. Downstream analyses used only productive TCRbeta rearrangements and left out out-of-frame or stop-codon sequences. Clonality was calculated as one minus the Shannon entropy normalized by the log of the number of unique productive sequences. Fisher's exact test with Benjamini-Hochberg correction, using a cutoff of adjusted p below 0.01, was how clones that differed between time points or between blood and tumor were identified. As stored in TCRdb, this immuneACCESS dataset retains in-frame rearrangements with V and J assigned. A fraction of the clones does not appear; measured against another copy, unresolved V genes explain less than half of the discrepancy, and the remainder lacks a known reason. Clonal size and the V and J genes are those of that table, whereas D and trimming came from the DNA. The sample table contains about 800 clones; only one count was recorded for around 40% of them. The top ten hold around 11% of the sample.

The TCR was taken from a man in his forties or fifties with urothelial cancer. Source: tumor tissue, taken before atezolizumab (anti-PD-L1) treatment. The chain uses TRBV6-7 and TRBJ2-1; TRBD2 agrees with 9 junctional bases. TRBV6-7 is an ORF, and what it does is uncertain. The sequenced DNA is TGTGCCAGCAGTTTAGCGGGAGTGGGGGCGAACAATGAGCAGTTCTTC. Protein translation: CASSLAGVGANNEQFF.